Presented here are 22 T cell receptor beta chains from one specimen sequenced in a study of blood T cell repertoires in COVID-19. TCRdb's copy holds only in-frame clones and misses some; the assay was immunoSEQ multiplex PCR. The table lists 200,000 or so clones, around 80% of them singletons, with approximately 6.9% in the top ten. The specimen sequenced was peripheral blood. The receptors shown here come from a human donor with acute or convalescent COVID-19. The donor label of this sample is uncertain.

This clone occurred a few times. V is TRBV3-1 (or the pseudogene TRBV3-2) and J is TRBJ2-7, with TRBD2 identical over 7 bases. Germline V gives CDR1 LGHDT, CDR2 YNNKEL (reference sequence). The CDR3 is 14 amino acids. The V segment lost 3 bases and the J segment 2 bases; nucleotides outside the gene matches: 4. The CDR3 here is CASSQTSIPYEQYF. The DNA for the CDR3 is TGTGCCAGCAGCCAGACTAGCATCCCCTACGAGCAGTACTTC.

This clone has only a few counts. The chain employs TRBV29-1 and TRBJ1-1; D remains ambiguous. Germline V CDR1 and CDR2: SQVTM, ANQGSEA. V lost 3 bases to trimming and J lost 1 base, with 15 bases between them. This CDR3 comprises 15 residues. The CDR3 spells CSVDSFGQKNTEAFF. The CDR3 bases are TGCAGCGTTGATAGTTTTGGGCAGAAGAACACTGAAGCTTTCTTT.

This chain connects TRBV4-2 to TRBJ1-6; D may be TRBD1 (5 bases). Deletions cut 0 bases from V and 5 bases from J, with 11 bases between. The CDR3 spans 16 residues. CDR1 and CDR2 from the germline V gene are LGHNA and YNFKEQ. This CDR3 reads CASSQDGRGDNSPLHF. The CDR3 DNA reads as TGTGCCAGCAGCCAAGATGGAAGGGGTGATAATTCACCCCTCCACTTT.

The V and J genes are TRBV5-1 and TRBJ2-3, with 9 bases identical to TRBD2. CDR1 and CDR2 from the germline V gene are SGHRS and YFSETQ. There are 17 residues in the CDR3. Germline trimming cut 5 bases from V and 6 bases from J; bases unmatched to any gene: 16. The CDR3 protein is CASSAIASGTPRDTQYF. DNA of the CDR3: TGCGCCAGCAGTGCGATCGCTAGCGGGACCCCCAGGGATACGCAGTATTTT.

The CDR3 here is CASSSDRLEQYF. CDR3 DNA sequence: TGTGCCAGCAGCTCTGACAGACTCGAGCAGTACTTC. The chain has TRBV28 and TRBJ2-7; TRBD1 might be the D (5 bases). CDR3 length equals 12 residues. Trimming took 6 bases from V and 6 from J, leaving 12 bases between them. Germline CDR1 is MDHEN and CDR2 is SYDVKM.

V gene TRBV13 combines with J gene TRBJ2-5; TRBD2 matches at 8 bases. From germline, CDR1 is PRHDT and CDR2 FYEKMQ (reference sequence). This CDR3 comprises 13 residues. V lost 4 bases to trimming and J lost 3 bases; unmatched junction nucleotides: 1. The CDR3 is CASSSGLEETQYF. The CDR3 DNA reads as TGTGCCAGCAGCTCGGGACTAGAAGAGACCCAGTACTTC.

The table lists this clone with a count of one. V usage is TRBV27 and J usage is TRBJ2-7; 10 nucleotides match TRBD2. The germline gives CDR1 MNHEY, CDR2 SMNVEV (reference sequence). The CDR3 spans 15 residues. V gave up 6 bases and J gave up 1 base; unmatched junction bases: 6. This chain's CDR3 is CASSRPSGSSYEQYF. As DNA, the CDR3 is TGTGCCAGCAGCCGTCCTAGCGGGAGTTCCTACGAGCAGTACTTC.

CDR3 DNA: TGTGCCAGCAGTTTAGGCGGGAGTTGGACCTACGAGCAGTACTTC. This sequence encodes CASSLGGSWTYEQYF. The genes are TRBV28 and TRBJ2-7, with 7 bases lining up with TRBD2. Trimming removed 2 bases from V and 2 bases from J; junction bases left unmatched: 6. From germline, CDR1 is MDHEN and CDR2 SYDVKM. The CDR3 has 15 amino acids.

The V call is TRBV5-5, the J call TRBJ2-7; 8 bases line up with TRBD1. The CDR3 extends over 15 amino acids. Germline CDR1 and CDR2: SGHKS and YYEKEE (reference sequence). V dropped 0 bases and J dropped 2; count of bases not matched to a gene: 4. CDR3 region: CASSLGAGGAYEQYF. The CDR3 DNA reads as TGTGCCAGCAGCTTGGGAGCAGGGGGCGCCTACGAGCAGTACTTC.

This clone was recorded only once. The rearrangement links TRBV2 to TRBJ2-7; the D gene is possibly TRBD2 (6 bases). CDR1 is SNHLY, CDR2 FYNNEI, per germline. The CDR3 spans 14 residues. V lost 6 bases to trimming and J lost 4 bases, with 16 bases between them. CDR3 protein: CASRTEGRGYEQYF. CDR3 nucleotide sequence: TGTGCCAGCAGGACGGAGGGGCGCGGGTACGAGCAGTACTTC.

The chain employs TRBV18 and TRBJ2-7, with 9 positions matching TRBD2. The CDR3 extends over 15 amino acids. Germline V gene sequence: CDR1 KGHSH, CDR2 LQKENI. Unmatched junction bases numbered 6, after V lost 6 bases and J lost 0 bases. The CDR3 nucleotides read TGTGCCAGCTCCCCTCTAGCGGGGTTCTCCTACGAGCAGTACTTC. Residues: CASSPLAGFSYEQYF.

Only one count was recorded for this clone. The chain recombines TRBV6-5 with TRBJ2-5, with TRBD2 matching 9 bases. V shed 6 bases and J 3 bases; nucleotides not matched to a gene: 5. The CDR3 length is 14 residues. Germline V gene lookup returns CDR1 MNHEY and CDR2 SVGAGI. CDR3 amino acids: CASSLSGGKETQYF. DNA of the CDR3: TGTGCCAGCAGCCTCAGCGGGGGGAAAGAGACCCAGTACTTC.

This chain uses TRBV19 with TRBJ1-4, with D maybe TRBD1 (6 bases). Germline CDR1 LNHDA, CDR2 SQIVND (reference sequence). The CDR3 sequence is 16 residues long. V was pared by 2 bases and J by 5 bases, with 15 bases between. This CDR3 reads CASSINQGLGNEKLFF. The CDR3 DNA is TGTGCCAGTAGTATAAACCAGGGGCTGGGGAATGAAAAACTGTTTTTT.

The genes are TRBV5-1 and TRBJ2-1; D unclear. Trimming pared 0 bases from V and 4 bases from J, leaving 5 bases between. CDR1 is SGHRS and CDR2 is YFSETQ in the germline V gene. The CDR3 length is 13 residues. The CDR3 coding sequence is TGCGCCAGCAGCTTGGCCACTTACAATGAGCAGTTCTTC. This codes for CASSLATYNEQFF.

The table lists this clone with a few counts. The rearrangement joins TRBV9 to TRBJ1-1; 7 bases line up with TRBD1. Per germline, CDR1 SGDLS and CDR2 YYNGEE. This CDR3 has 15 amino acids. J gave up 9 bases and V 0 bases, and 11 bases lay outside the gene matches. CDR3 DNA sequence: TGTGCCAGCAGCGTAGACTTGGGCAGGGGGTTTAAAGCTTTCTTT. Its protein product is CASSVDLGRGFKAFF.

This chain joins TRBV2 and TRBJ1-6; 7 bases align to TRBD1. The length of the CDR3 is 16 residues. The germline V gene has CDR1 SNHLY and CDR2 FYNNEI. V lost 7 bases and J lost 5; bases outside the gene matches: 11. CDR3 nucleotide sequence: TGTGCCAGCACCCTACCACGGACAGGAGATAATTCACCCCTCCACTTT. Residues: CASTLPRTGDNSPLHF.

The rearrangement uses TRBV10-2 and TRBJ1-6, with TRBD1 identical over 8 bases. CDR1 and CDR2 (germline): WSHSY, SAAADI. The CDR3 is 14 residues long. V dropped 8 bases and J dropped 5; count of bases not matched to a gene: 5. DNA for the CDR3: TGCGCCAGCGAGGACAGGGCAAATAATTCACCCCTCCACTTT. Translating it yields CASEDRANNSPLHF.

V gene TRBV9 combines with J gene TRBJ1-2; D gene ambiguous. V was shortened by 3 bases and J by 2 bases, with 17 bases between the two germline ends. Looked up from germline, CDR1 is SGDLS and CDR2 is YYNGEE. The CDR3 sequence is 16 residues long. CDR3 in DNA: TGTGCCAGCAGCGGACCTGAGGAGGCCTTGAACTATGGCTACACCTTC. Protein: CASSGPEEALNYGYTF.

In its sample, this clone was seen a few times. The chain couples TRBV7-9 to TRBJ2-2, with D perhaps TRBD1 (5 bases). CDR3 length equals 13 residues. Germline V gene sequence: CDR1 SEHNR, CDR2 FQNEAQ (reference sequence). Trimming cost V 3 bases and J 5 bases, with 7 bases left between them. The CDR3: CASSLTVTGELFF. The CDR3 nucleotides are TGTGCCAGCAGCTTGACAGTGACCGGGGAGCTGTTTTTT.

CDR3 DNA: TGTGCCAGCAGTTACGGACAGGGTGGTAATTCACCCCTCCACTTT. Translated, it gives CASSYGQGGNSPLHF. The rearrangement uses TRBV6-5 and TRBJ1-6; 8 bases are shared with TRBD1. Germline V CDR1 and CDR2: MNHEY, SVGAGI. Trimming took 2 bases from V and 6 from J; bases not matched to a gene: 3. The CDR3 extends over 15 amino acids.

The V and J genes are TRBV10-3 and TRBJ2-1; a weak D match, TRBD2 (5 bases). Per the germline V gene, CDR1 is ENHRY and CDR2 is SYGVKD. Trimming took 4 bases from V and 6 from J, leaving 7 bases between them. The CDR3 runs 12 residues. The CDR3 DNA reads as TGTGCCATCAGTGGAGGAGGCAATGAGCAGTTCTTC. Its protein product is CAISGGGNEQFF.

This clone has only one observation. V and J are TRBV7-2 and TRBJ2-7; 12 positions agree with TRBD1. The CDR3 length is 14 residues. Germline assignment: CDR1 SGHTA and CDR2 FQGNSA. Unmatched junction bases numbered 5, after V lost 6 bases and J lost 5 bases. CDR3 sequence (DNA): TGTGCCAGCAGGGCGGGGGACAGGGGGCACGAGCAGTACTTC. Encoded protein: CASRAGDRGHEQYF.